The 32 T cell receptor beta chains listed next were all sequenced from one sample in a study of T cells in pancreatic ductal adenocarcinoma. The method was immunoSEQ multiplex PCR; TCRdb's version includes in-frame clones alone and lacks a portion of them. The sample comprises 25,000 to 35,000 clones, approximately 90% of which are singletons, and 2.2% rests with the top ten. The selected patients with pancreatic ductal adenocarcinoma had surgery but no neoadjuvant therapy. Material for sequencing was PBMCs. These TCRs come from a human donor with pancreatic ductal adenocarcinoma.

The rearrangement uses TRBV6-4 and TRBJ2-3; TRBD2 might be the D (5 bases). The CDR3 runs to 14 residues. Trimming took off 5 bases at V and 6 bases at J, with 15 bases between the two ends. Germline V lookup: CDR1 MRHNA, CDR2 SNTAGT. The DNA for the CDR3 is TGTGCCAGCAGTTTGGGGAAGGGAGCGGATACGCAGTATTTT. Translating gives CASSLGKGADTQYF.

The rearrangement links TRBV6-5 to TRBJ1-1; 7 positions match TRBD1. V was clipped by 6 bases and J by 4 bases; unmatched bases: 8. The germline CDR1 and CDR2 sequences are MNHEY and SVGAGI. The CDR3 is 14 residues long. The DNA of the CDR3 is TGTGCCAGCAGCCTGAGGGGGGACAGCACTGAAGCTTTCTTT. It translates to CASSLRGDSTEAFF.

The V call is TRBV7-2, the J call TRBJ2-3, with D possibly being TRBD2 (6 bases). This CDR3 has 14 amino acids. Germline V lookup: CDR1 SGHTA, CDR2 FQGNSA. Trimming left V 5 bases short and J 4 bases short, with 13 bases between. The CDR3, as DNA: TGTGCCAGCAGCCACTGGAGGGAGGCAGATACGCAGTATTTT. This sequence encodes CASSHWREADTQYF.

This chain links TRBV27 with TRBJ1-2, with 9 bases aligning to TRBD1. V was pared by 5 bases and J by 5 bases, with 6 bases of the junction left unmatched. Germline CDR1 is MNHEY and CDR2 is SMNVEV (reference sequence). The CDR3 is made up of 14 amino acids. CDR3 nucleotides: TGTGCCAGCAGTGGACAGGGGAAACCTTATGGCTACACCTTC. Translated: CASSGQGKPYGYTF.

CDR3 loop: CASSSGQVLAKNIQYF. The DNA of the CDR3 is TGTGCCAGCAGCTCGGGACAGGTGTTAGCCAAAAACATTCAGTACTTC. The chain is built from TRBV5-6 and TRBJ2-4; 8 bases are shared with TRBD1. Germline-derived CDR1 and CDR2 are SGHDT and YYEEEE. CDR3 length equals 16 residues. With V trimmed by 3 bases and J by 0 bases, 5 bases remained unmatched.

The V and J genes are TRBV5-6 and TRBJ1-6, with 9 bases aligning to TRBD1. The CDR3 has 14 residues. Trimming cost V 7 bases and J 7 bases; bases outside gene matches: 6. Germline V CDR1 and CDR2: SGHDT, YYEEEE. CDR3 in amino acids: CASCPGTGNSPLHF. The CDR3 DNA reads TGTGCCAGCTGTCCCGGGACAGGGAATTCACCCCTCCACTTT.

The chain uses TRBV6-6 and TRBJ1-4, with D perhaps TRBD1 (6 bases). V was shortened by 9 bases and J by 7 bases, with 12 bases between the two germline ends. Germline V gene sequence: CDR1 MNHNY, CDR2 SVGAGI (reference sequence). This CDR3 region has 12 residues. The CDR3 region is CASSGGREKLFF. The CDR3, as DNA: TGTGCCAGTAGTGGGGGGCGTGAAAAACTGTTTTTT.

This rearrangement joins TRBV28 to TRBJ1-2; TRBD1 matches at 9 bases. Germline CDR1 MDHEN, CDR2 SYDVKM. Unmatched junction bases numbered 11, after V lost 3 bases and J lost 3 bases. There are 17 residues in the CDR3. CDR3 sequence reads: CASSFRGAGQGDYGYTF. The CDR3 bases are TGTGCCAGCAGTTTCCGGGGGGCGGGACAGGGTGACTATGGCTACACCTTC.

There are a few counts of this clone. The chain joins TRBV25-1 to TRBJ2-7, with a possible D match to TRBD1 (6 bases). This CDR3 contains 13 residues. V was trimmed by 1 base and J by 10 bases, leaving 14 bases between them. Per germline, CDR1 MGHDK and CDR2 SYGVNS. The CDR3 here is CASSESSRGGQYF. Written as DNA, the CDR3 is TGTGCCAGCAGTGAATCGAGCAGGGGCGGTCAGTACTTC.

The chain recombines TRBV7-2 with TRBJ1-1; 7 bases map to TRBD1. The CDR3 loop spans 13 amino acids. CDR1 is SGHTA and CDR2 is FQGNSA in the germline V gene. Trimming at V came to 5 bases and at J to 2 bases, leaving 2 bases not matched to a gene. CDR3 nucleotide sequence: TGTGCCAGCAGCCGGGACAGTAACACTGAAGCTTTCTTT. It is translated as CASSRDSNTEAFF.

A word on this clone: Germline and junction disagree at one end, which may indicate a read error. The chain couples TRBV7-7 to TRBJ1-5; D is unresolved. CDR1 is SSHAT and CDR2 is FNYEAQ in the germline V gene (reference sequence). The CDR3 is 18 amino acids. The CDR3 is CASSLVSTTGSSNQPQHF. The DNA for the CDR3 is TGTGCTAGCAGCTTAGTTTCAACGACGGGGAGTAGCAATCAGCCCCAGCATTTT.

In its sample, this clone was seen once. The V gene is TRBV18, the J gene TRBJ2-1, with 10 bases lining up with TRBD2. Unmatched junction bases numbered 7, after V lost 0 bases and J lost 8 bases. This CDR3 contains 16 residues. The germline V gene encodes CDR1 KGHSH and CDR2 LQKENI. The CDR3 nucleotides are TGTGCCAGCTCACCACCGGGACTAGCGTCGCGAGATGAGCAGTTCTTC. Its protein product is CASSPPGLASRDEQFF.

V usage is TRBV7-3 and J usage is TRBJ2-2, with 11 bases identical to TRBD2. The V gene end was trimmed by 4 bases and the J gene end by 4 bases; junction bases not matched to a gene: 2. Germline assignment: CDR1 SGHTA and CDR2 FQGTGA. The CDR3 sequence is 15 residues long. The CDR3 region is CASSSTSGGTGELFF. CDR3 bases: TGTGCCAGCAGCTCCACTAGCGGGGGCACCGGGGAGCTGTTTTTT.

The chain couples TRBV7-3 to TRBJ2-1; either TRBD1 or TRBD2 may supply D (6 bases each). The V gene lost 5 bases and the J gene lost 10 bases, with 15 bases spanning the gap. The CDR3 length is 13 residues. Germline V gene sequence: CDR1 SGHTA, CDR2 FQGTGA. The CDR3 loop is CASSQSGAGEQFF. In nucleotides, the CDR3 is TGTGCCAGCAGCCAGTCGGGGGCGGGGGAGCAGTTCTTC.

The chain uses TRBV5-4 and TRBJ2-7; D gene uncertain. The CDR3 has 13 amino acids. Trimming left V 0 bases short and J 7 bases short, with 11 bases between. Germline CDR1 reads SGHNT; CDR2 reads YYREEE (reference sequence). The CDR3 region has the DNA TGTGCCAGCAGCTTGGAGGACCTGGGGGAGCAGTACTTC. Its protein product is CASSLEDLGEQYF.

This clone was counted once. This rearrangement joins TRBV19 to TRBJ1-4; TRBD1 is a possible D gene (6 bases). This CDR3 spans 17 amino acids. Germline CDR1 and CDR2: LNHDA and SQIVND (reference sequence). Trimming cost V 7 bases and J 0 bases, with 18 bases left between them. For the CDR3, the DNA is TGTGCCAGTAAGGGGGACGGGCGATTTACAACTAATGAAAAACTGTTTTTT. Amino acid sequence: CASKGDGRFTTNEKLFF.

The chain recombines TRBV6-5 with TRBJ1-2, with 8 bases identical to TRBD1. The CDR3 loop spans 9 amino acids. The V and J ends lost 9 bases and 14 bases, in that order; junction bases with no gene match: 5. CDR1 is MNHEY and CDR2 is SVGAGI in the germline V gene. As DNA, the CDR3 is TGTGCCAGGACAGGGGCGAAAACCTTC. Residues: CARTGAKTF.

J is TRBJ1-1 and V is TRBV6-6, with D unclear. This CDR3 spans 12 amino acids. The germline V gene encodes CDR1 MNHNY and CDR2 SVGAGI (reference sequence). The V gene lost 8 bases and the J gene lost 6 bases, with 13 bases spanning the gap. CDR3 region: CASDRARAEAFF. CDR3 coding DNA: TGTGCCAGCGACCGGGCCAGAGCTGAAGCTTTCTTT.

The rearrangement joins TRBV9 to TRBJ2-1, with D hard to call. Germline V gene lookup returns CDR1 SGDLS and CDR2 YYNGEE. V gave up 3 bases and J gave up 0 bases, with 10 bases separating them. This CDR3 has 15 residues. The CDR3 region is CASSASWGSYNEQFF. In nucleotides, the CDR3 is TGTGCCAGCAGCGCCTCTTGGGGCTCCTACAATGAGCAGTTCTTC.

The CDR3 bases are TGTGCCAGCAGCGCCGGGACAGTTAGGGTTAACACTGAAGCTTTCTTT. This sequence encodes CASSAGTVRVNTEAFF. V and J are TRBV5-4 and TRBJ1-1; 7 nucleotides line up with TRBD1. This CDR3 is built from 16 residues. Per the germline V gene, CDR1 is SGHNT and CDR2 is YYREEE (reference sequence). The V segment lost 4 bases and the J segment 2 bases; nucleotides outside the gene matches: 11.

The J gene is TRBJ1-1, the V gene TRBV5-4; the D gene is possibly TRBD1 (6 bases). The germline gives CDR1 SGHNT, CDR2 YYREEE (reference sequence). This CDR3 is built from 14 residues. The V gene lost 3 bases and the J gene lost 8 bases, with 17 bases spanning the gap. CDR3 residues: CASSSTGALREAFF. The CDR3 nucleotides read TGTGCCAGCAGCTCCACGGGGGCGCTCAGGGAAGCTTTCTTT.

This clone was seen a few times. The J gene is TRBJ1-2, the V gene TRBV30; 7 positions match TRBD1. Germline-derived CDR1 and CDR2 are GTSNPN and SVGIG (reference sequence). The CDR3 covers 13 residues. V was clipped by 4 bases and J by 7 bases; unmatched bases: 9. CDR3 amino acids: CAWNQGGRVGYTF. DNA of the CDR3: TGTGCCTGGAACCAGGGGGGGCGGGTTGGCTACACCTTC. Full variable domain (rest looked up from reference TRBV30 and TRBJ1-2): SQTIHQWPATLVQPVGSPLSLECTVEGTSNPNLYWYRQAAGRGLQLLFYSVGIGQISSEVPQNLSASRPQDRQFILSSKKLLLSDSGFYLCAWNQGGRVGYTFGSGTRLTVV.

J is TRBJ2-3 and V is TRBV18, with TRBD2 matching 16 bases. The CDR3 spans 18 residues. V lost 7 bases and J lost 2; bases outside the gene matches: 9. In germline, CDR1 is KGHSH, CDR2 LQKENI. CDR3 protein: CASFPGLAGGSSTDTQYF. Written as DNA, the CDR3 is TGTGCCAGCTTCCCGGGACTAGCGGGAGGGTCCTCCACAGATACGCAGTATTTT.

V and J are TRBV19 and TRBJ1-1; D unresolved. The V gene's germline CDR1 is LNHDA and CDR2 SQIVND (reference sequence). V was shortened by 7 bases and J by 8 bases, with 23 bases between the two germline ends. This CDR3 contains 15 residues. CDR3 protein: CASIPLAPRMSEAFF. The CDR3 DNA follows: TGTGCCAGTATCCCGTTGGCTCCTAGGATGAGCGAAGCTTTCTTT.

This chain joins TRBV27 and TRBJ2-3; D tentatively reads TRBD1 or TRBD2 (6 bases each). With 7 bases removed from V and 4 bases from J, the gap between germline ends came to 15 bases. Germline assignment: CDR1 MNHEY and CDR2 SMNVEV (reference sequence). The CDR3 is made up of 14 amino acids. The CDR3 region is CASTVRGGADTQYF. In DNA form, the CDR3 reads TGTGCCAGCACTGTCAGGGGAGGTGCAGATACGCAGTATTTT.

This clone was recorded once. The chain has TRBV5-1 and TRBJ2-7; TRBD1 matches 10 bases. The germline V gene has CDR1 SGHRS and CDR2 YFSETQ. The trim removed 3 bases at V and 5 bases at J, leaving 5 bases unmatched. The CDR3 loop spans 14 amino acids. The CDR3 sequence is CASSSRTGGNEQYF. Here the CDR3 DNA reads TGCGCCAGCAGCTCACGGACAGGGGGTAACGAGCAGTACTTC.

This clone was seen a few times. The chain uses TRBV2 and TRBJ1-5; D not resolved. This CDR3 is built from 13 residues. V shed 8 bases and J shed 5 bases, with 13 bases lying between them. Germline values: CDR1 SNHLY, CDR2 FYNNEI. This CDR3 reads CASSGRWDQPQHF. In DNA, the CDR3 is TGTGCCAGCTCCGGACGGTGGGATCAGCCCCAGCATTTT.

CDR3 nucleotides: TGCAGCGTTGAAGATAGACTACTCGAGCAGTACTTC. Amino acids: CSVEDRLLEQYF. The rearrangement joins TRBV29-1 to TRBJ2-7; possibly TRBD2 for D (5 bases). V lost 0 bases and J lost 6, with 9 bases in between. CDR1 and CDR2 (germline): SQVTM, ANQGSEA. This CDR3 has 12 residues.

V usage is TRBV7-3 and J usage is TRBJ2-3, with D unresolved. Trimming shortened V by 5 bases and J by 4 bases, and 10 bases separated the two germline ends. CDR3 size: 13 residues. CDR1 and CDR2 from the germline V gene are SGHTA and FQGTGA. The DNA of the CDR3 is TGTGCCAGCAGCCCCCATGTGGCAGATACGCAGTATTTT. Encoded protein: CASSPHVADTQYF.

This clone has only a few counts. This chain uses TRBV7-6 with TRBJ2-7; D call uncertain. The ends were cut back, 3 bases at V and 3 bases at J, with 6 bases in the middle. CDR1 and CDR2 (germline): SGHVS, FNYEAQ. The CDR3 consists of 12 residues. The CDR3 coding sequence is TGTGCCAGCAGCTTTCCCAACTACGAGCAGTACTTC. Its translation: CASSFPNYEQYF.

In the case of this clone: The junction departs from germline at one end; a sequencing error may be responsible. V usage is TRBV7-7 and J usage is TRBJ2-1, with 12 positions matching TRBD2. Germline CDR1 and CDR2: SSHAT and FNYEAQ (reference sequence). This CDR3 contains 15 residues. The CDR3 protein is CASSLVASGRGEQFF. The CDR3 DNA follows: TGTGCTAGCAGCTTAGTGGCTAGCGGGAGGGGTGAGCAGTTCTTC. The entire variable domain, with the rest obtained from reference TRBV7-7 and TRBJ2-1, is as follows: GAGVSQSPRYKVTKRGQDVTLRCDPISSHATLYWYQQALGQGPEFLTYFNYEAQPDKSGLPSDRFSAERPEGSISTLTIQRTEQRDSAMYRCASSLVASGRGEQFFGPGTRLTVL.

This chain joins TRBV19 and TRBJ1-2; TRBD1 is a possible D gene (6 bases). Germline loops: CDR1 LNHDA, CDR2 SQIVND (reference sequence). Trimming shortened V by 6 bases and J by 6 bases, and 20 bases separated the two germline ends. The CDR3 covers 15 residues. Here the CDR3 reads CASSDRNRVLNGYTF. The CDR3 DNA reads TGTGCCAGTAGCGATAGGAACAGGGTTTTAAATGGCTACACCTTC.